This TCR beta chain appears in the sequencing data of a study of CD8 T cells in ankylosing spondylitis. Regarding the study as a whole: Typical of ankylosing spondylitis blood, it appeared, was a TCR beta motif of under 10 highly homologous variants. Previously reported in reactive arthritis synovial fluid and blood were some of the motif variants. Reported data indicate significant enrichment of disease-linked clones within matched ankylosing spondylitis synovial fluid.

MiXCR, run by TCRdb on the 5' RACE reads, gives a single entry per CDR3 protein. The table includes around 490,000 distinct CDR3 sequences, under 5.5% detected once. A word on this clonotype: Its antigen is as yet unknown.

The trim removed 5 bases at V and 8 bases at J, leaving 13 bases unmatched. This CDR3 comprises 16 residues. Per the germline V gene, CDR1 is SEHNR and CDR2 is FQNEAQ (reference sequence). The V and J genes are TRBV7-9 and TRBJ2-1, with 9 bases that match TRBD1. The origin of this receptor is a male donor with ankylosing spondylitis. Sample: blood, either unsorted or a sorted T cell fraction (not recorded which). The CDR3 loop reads CASSPPGGQGWDEQFF. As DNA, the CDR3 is TGTGCCAGCAGCCCTCCGGGGGGACAGGGTTGGGATGAGCAGTTCTTC.